A single sample gave rise to the 27 T cell receptor beta chains below, sequenced in a study of blood T cells in healthy people across ages. Sample-barcoded 5' priming and a J-beta primer mix drove a second PCR of roughly 6 to 12 cycles. TCRdb re-analysed the 5' RACE reads in MiXCR, keeping a single row per CDR3 protein. Of around 1,500,000 distinct CDR3 sequences in the sample, 25% to 30% were seen once. The specimen was blood. These receptors originate from a woman in her twenties or thirties in good health.

This clonotype was observed a few times. The rearrangement joins TRBV20-1 to TRBJ1-1; the D is unclear. Germline V gene data show CDR1 as DFQATT and CDR2 as SNEGSKA (reference sequence). Trimming left V 0 bases short and J 4 bases short, with 12 bases between. This CDR3 region has 14 residues. Here the CDR3 DNA reads TGCAGTGCTAGAGATTGGGATGGAATCACTGAAGCTTTCTTT. It encodes CSARDWDGITEAFF.

This clonotype was observed many times. The V gene is TRBV4-3, the J gene TRBJ2-5; D gene uncertain. V was trimmed by 0 bases and J by 11 bases, leaving 19 bases between them. Germline loops: CDR1 LGHNA, CDR2 YSLEER. This CDR3 comprises 15 residues. As DNA, the CDR3 is TGCGCCAGCAGCCAAGATCTCGAGACTTTCAGAGAGCAGTACTTC. Its protein product is CASSQDLETFREQYF.

About this clonotype itself: Its ends do not fully match the called genes, so a read error is possible. The chain couples TRBV15 to TRBJ1-5; no reliable D call. Looked up from germline, CDR1 is LNHNV and CDR2 is YYDKDF (reference sequence). The CDR3 totals 16 residues. The CDR3 sequence: CATSRPSGYSNQPRHF. The CDR3 nucleotides are TGTGCCACCAGCAGGCCTTCGGGTTATAGCAATCAGCCCCGGCATTTT. Based on the CDR3 plus reference TRBV15 and TRBJ1-5, the full variable domain is DAMVIQNPRYQVTQFGKPVTLSCSQTLNHNVMYWYQQKSSQAPKLLFHYYDKDFNNEADTPDNFQSRRPNTSFCFLDIRSPGLGDTAMYLCATSRPSGYSNQPRHFGDGTRLSIL.

This clonotype was detected only a few times. The chain is built from TRBV12-3 or TRBV12-4 and TRBJ2-3; 7 bases match TRBD2. This CDR3 contains 15 residues. V was clipped by 3 bases and J by 0 bases; unmatched bases: 3. As DNA, the CDR3 is TGTGCCAGCAGTTTTCGGGGGGTTAGCACAGATACGCAGTATTTT. Amino acids: CASSFRGVSTDTQYF.

J is TRBJ2-1 and V is TRBV6-2 or TRBV6-3; no firm D call. The length of the CDR3 is 14 residues. V was trimmed by 5 bases and J by 4 bases, leaving 12 bases between them. CDR1 and CDR2 (germline): MNHEY, SVGEGT. CDR3 residues: CASSLGPIYNEQFF. The CDR3, as DNA: TGTGCCAGCAGTCTCGGACCTATATACAATGAGCAGTTCTTC.

The table lists this clonotype with a few counts. The rearrangement uses TRBV29-1 and TRBJ1-1; D might be TRBD1 (5 bases). Trimming left V 7 bases short and J 1 base short, with 13 bases between. CDR3 length: 13 residues. Per germline, CDR1 SQVTM and CDR2 ANQGSEA. In DNA, the CDR3 is TGCAGCGCCTCCACGACAGCGAACACTGAAGCTTTCTTT. Residues: CSASTTANTEAFF.

J is TRBJ2-7 and V is TRBV20-1; TRBD2 matches 8 bases. From germline, CDR1 is DFQATT and CDR2 SNEGSKA (reference sequence). This CDR3 comprises 14 residues. The trim removed 6 bases at V and 2 bases at J, leaving 9 bases unmatched. The CDR3 here is CSALSGSTTYEQYF. The CDR3 coding sequence is TGCAGTGCCCTAAGCGGGAGTACTACCTACGAGCAGTACTTC.

This chain joins TRBV5-5 and TRBJ2-1, with 7 bases aligning to TRBD1. This CDR3 region has 16 residues. Germline loops: CDR1 SGHKS, CDR2 YYEKEE (reference sequence). The V and J ends lost 0 bases and 3 bases, in that order; junction bases with no gene match: 6. CDR3 protein: CASSLAIGTVYNEQFF. The CDR3 nucleotides read TGTGCCAGCAGCTTGGCGATCGGGACAGTCTACAATGAGCAGTTCTTC. Looking up the rest from reference TRBV5-5 and TRBJ2-1 gives the full variable domain: DAGVTQSPTHLIKTRGQQVTLRCSPISGHKSVSWYQQVLGQGPQFIFQYYEKEERGRGNFPDRFSARQFPNYSSELNVNALLLGDSALYLCASSLAIGTVYNEQFFGPGTRLTVL.

This clonotype was found many times. The V gene is TRBV28, the J gene TRBJ2-1; tentative D call: TRBD2 (7 bases). Trimming took off 2 bases at V and 6 bases at J, with 14 bases between the two ends. Germline V lookup: CDR1 MDHEN, CDR2 SYDVKM. The CDR3 is 15 residues long. The CDR3 spells CASSLGGGPRNEQFF. In DNA, the CDR3 is TGTGCCAGCAGTTTAGGGGGGGGGCCTCGCAATGAGCAGTTCTTC.

The chain employs TRBV5-1 and TRBJ1-3, with D perhaps matching TRBD1 (5 bases). Germline values: CDR1 SGHRS, CDR2 YFSETQ. The V end lost 4 bases, the J end lost 8 bases, and 25 bases lay between the germline ends. This CDR3 has 17 amino acids. CDR3: CASSATASSTEGDTIYF. Here the CDR3 DNA reads TGCGCCAGCAGCGCCACGGCATCCTCGACAGAGGGAGACACCATATATTTT.

Many counts were recorded for this clonotype. J is TRBJ2-1 and V is TRBV7-2; possibly TRBD1 for D (5 bases). CDR1 is SGHTA and CDR2 is FQGNSA in the germline V gene. This CDR3 is 12 amino acids long. Trimming stripped 4 bases from V and 6 bases from J, with 7 bases between. The CDR3, as DNA: TGTGCCAGCAGCTGGGGCAGCAATGAGCAGTTCTTC. Residues: CASSWGSNEQFF.

This chain uses TRBV2 with TRBJ2-3, with a possible D match to TRBD1 (6 bases). The CDR3 covers 14 residues. Trimming took 11 bases from V and 0 from J, leaving 15 bases between them. CDR1 SNHLY and CDR2 FYNNEI come from the germline V gene. The CDR3 sequence: CAGTEQGSTDTQYF. CDR3 nucleotide sequence: TGTGCCGGCACCGAACAGGGAAGCACAGATACGCAGTATTTT.

This clonotype appeared a few times. J is TRBJ1-1 and V is TRBV5-1, with D unclear. CDR3 size: 15 residues. Germline V gene data show CDR1 as SGHRS and CDR2 as YFSETQ. V lost 4 bases to trimming and J lost 1 base, with 14 bases between them. CDR3 in amino acids: CASSPSETKNTEAFF. CDR3 sequence (DNA): TGCGCCAGCAGCCCGAGTGAGACAAAGAACACTGAAGCTTTCTTT.

This clonotype came up a few times. This rearrangement joins TRBV15 to TRBJ1-2; D is ambiguous. The length of the CDR3 is 13 residues. Trimming removed 0 bases at V and 4 bases at J, with 6 bases between. Germline CDR1 reads LNHNV; CDR2 reads YYDKDF (reference sequence). The chain's CDR3 is CATSRDDVYGYTF. CDR3 nucleotide sequence: TGTGCCACCAGCAGAGACGACGTCTATGGCTACACCTTC.

This clonotype was observed at least ten times. At one end the junction does not follow the germline gene, possibly because of a read error. The chain couples TRBV11-2 to TRBJ2-1; TRBD2 matches at 10 bases. CDR1 SGHAT and CDR2 FQNNGV come from the germline V gene. The CDR3 contains 15 residues. CDR3 sequence: CASTLAGGSYNEQFF. CDR3 sequence (DNA): TGTGCCAGCACCTTAGCGGGAGGCTCCTACAATGAGCAGTTCTTC.

A few counts support this clonotype. The rearrangement joins TRBV11-2 to TRBJ2-5; D uncertain. Germline V gene sequence: CDR1 SGHAT, CDR2 FQNNGV. V dropped 3 bases and J dropped 5 bases, with 13 bases sitting between them. The CDR3 is 14 residues long. CDR3: CASSFSASWETQYF. The CDR3 coding sequence is TGTGCCAGCAGCTTTTCAGCCTCTTGGGAGACCCAGTACTTC.

V is TRBV6-4 and J is TRBJ2-3; the D is unclear. The CDR3 covers 14 residues. V lost 0 bases to trimming and J lost 8 bases, with 12 bases between them. Germline loops: CDR1 MRHNA, CDR2 SNTAGT. The chain's CDR3 is CASSDSSSQSTQYF. CDR3 DNA sequence: TGTGCCAGCAGTGACTCGAGCTCACAGTCTACGCAGTATTTT.

V and J are TRBV5-1 and TRBJ2-3; the D gene is possibly TRBD1 (5 bases). This CDR3 is built from 15 residues. Germline values: CDR1 SGHRS, CDR2 YFSETQ. V lost 4 bases to trimming and J lost 2 bases, with 14 bases between them. CDR3 sequence (DNA): TGCGCCAGCAGCCCCCAGACAGCGTACACAGATACGCAGTATTTT. Its translation is CASSPQTAYTDTQYF.

V gene TRBV6-5 combines with J gene TRBJ1-1, with TRBD1 identical over 9 bases. The CDR3 spans 15 residues. Per germline, CDR1 MNHEY and CDR2 SVGAGI. The ends lost 4 bases at V and 5 bases at J; junction bases unmatched: 8. The CDR3 nucleotides read TGTGCCAGCAGTTCCCGGACAGGGGCGGAGACTGAAGCTTTCTTT. Encoded protein: CASSSRTGAETEAFF.

In its sample, this clonotype was seen a few times. This chain connects TRBV7-3 to TRBJ2-1; 9 bases line up with TRBD2. This CDR3 contains 16 residues. With V trimmed by 1 base and J by 5 bases, 6 bases remained unmatched. Germline CDR1 SGHTA, CDR2 FQGTGA. The CDR3 DNA follows: TGTGCCAGCAGCTTAAAGCCCCTAGCGGGGAACAATGAGCAGTTCTTC. Protein product: CASSLKPLAGNNEQFF.

In DNA form, the CDR3 reads TGCAGTGCTAGGGACGGTTACAATGAGCAGTACTTC. Residues: CSARDGYNEQYF. V is TRBV20-1 and J is TRBJ2-7; D is undetermined. CDR3 length: 12 residues. The ends were cut back, 3 bases at V and 7 bases at J, with 13 bases in the middle. CDR1 and CDR2 (germline): DFQATT, SNEGSKA (reference sequence).

This clonotype appeared a single time. Given a much more abundant clone one base away, this may be a read error. V usage is TRBV28 and J usage is TRBJ2-7, with 8 bases aligning to TRBD1. The CDR3 is made up of 16 amino acids. Germline V gives CDR1 MDHEN, CDR2 SYDVKM. Trimming took 4 bases from V and 3 from J; bases not matched to a gene: 11. The CDR3 loop reads CASSSGRDRSFYEQYF. As DNA, the CDR3 is TGTGCCAGCAGTTCCGGTCGGGACAGGAGCTTCTACGAGCAGTACTTC. Combining the CDR3 with reference TRBV28 and TRBJ2-7 gives the whole variable domain DVKVTQSSRYLVKRTGEKVFLECVQDMDHENMFWYRQDPGLGLRLIYFSYDVKMKEKGDIPEGYSVSREKKERFSLILESASTNQTSMYLCASSSGRDRSFYEQYFGPGTRLTVT.

In its sample, this clonotype was seen a few times. The rearrangement joins TRBV21-1 to TRBJ1-6; the DNA was not used to check the table's D call, TRBD1. TRBV21-1 is designated a pseudogene. CDR3 length: 19 amino acids. The CDR3 coding sequence is TGTGCCAGCAGCAAAGACAGGTGGGCCAATGGGCCCTATAATTCACCCCTCCACTTT. It is translated as CASSKDRWANGPYNSPLHF.

This clonotype was detected many times. The rearrangement joins TRBV6-5 to TRBJ2-4, with D maybe TRBD2 (6 bases). Trimming removed 2 bases from V and 6 bases from J, with 8 bases in between. This CDR3 spans 13 amino acids. CDR1 MNHEY and CDR2 SVGAGI come from the germline V gene. Here the CDR3 DNA reads TGTGCCAGCAGTTACCGACTAGGAAACATTCAGTACTTC. Amino acids: CASSYRLGNIQYF.

This clonotype came up a few times. The chain is built from TRBV20-1 and TRBJ2-5; D might be TRBD1 or TRBD2, each matching 5 bases. The CDR3 runs to 13 residues. The germline CDR1 and CDR2 sequences are DFQATT and SNEGSKA (reference sequence). V gave up 6 bases and J gave up 2 bases, with 13 bases separating them. The CDR3 reads CSAGTAAQETQYF. The CDR3 DNA is TGCAGTGCAGGGACGGCTGCTCAAGAGACCCAGTACTTC.

This clonotype was picked up a small number of times. The chain combines TRBV20-1 with TRBJ1-2; D is unresolved. The V end was cut by 2 bases, the J end by 8 bases, with 9 bases between. Per germline, CDR1 DFQATT and CDR2 SNEGSKA (reference sequence). The CDR3 totals 11 residues. CDR3 nucleotides: TGCAGTGCTAGACTGGGCGCGGGCTACACCTTC. Its translation is CSARLGAGYTF.

This clonotype was counted a few times. This chain joins TRBV4-1 and TRBJ1-5; a possible D gene is TRBD1 (5 bases). Germline V lookup: CDR1 MGHRA, CDR2 YSYEKL. The CDR3 has 15 residues. The V gene lost 0 bases and the J gene lost 6 bases, with 12 bases spanning the gap. The CDR3 is CASSQDRAVTQPQHF. The CDR3 region has the DNA TGCGCCAGCAGCCAAGACAGGGCGGTCACTCAGCCCCAGCATTTT.